This TCR beta chain was retrieved from a study of blood T cell repertoires in COVID-19. At the level of the study: Some COVID-19 samples were acute and others convalescent; all came from the United States, Italy and Spain.

The CDR3 covers 13 residues. Germline V lookup: CDR1 ENHRY, CDR2 SYGVKD. V dropped 6 bases and J dropped 5; count of bases not matched to a gene: 4. Assay used: immunoSEQ multiplex PCR; TCRdb lists only in-frame clones, some missing. The sample records 55,000 to 70,000 clones, roughly 80% being singletons. The TCR sequence derives from a woman aged 60 to 75 with acute or convalescent COVID-19. Sequencing input: peripheral blood. The chain couples TRBV10-3 to TRBJ1-3, with 7 bases fitting TRBD1. The CDR3 spells CAISETGRNTIYF. The CDR3 DNA reads as TGTGCCATCAGCGAGACAGGGAGAAACACCATATATTTT.